The T cell receptor beta chain described here comes from a study of CD8+CD57+ T cells in acquired aplastic anemia. Genomic DNA, the template, was used for profiling of the TCR beta VDJ and CDR3. Each CDR3 protein gets one entry after TCRdb re-called the reads with MiXCR. The sample shows about 180,000 distinct CDR3 sequences, less than 50% of them seen only once. This CDR3 has 15 amino acids. Germline V gene sequence: CDR1 MDHEN, CDR2 SYDVKM. V was pared by 6 bases and J by 8 bases, with 19 bases between. For sequencing, patients were chosen who had shown expansion of CD8+CD57+ cells by flow cytometry.

The chain joins TRBV28 to TRBJ1-4; D ambiguous. The material sequenced was sorted CD4+, CD8+, or CD8+CD57+ T cells (not recorded which) from PBMCs. This TCR was recovered from a human donor with aplastic anemia. CDR3 protein: CASSKTTRRREKLFF. CDR3 DNA sequence: TGTGCCAGCAGCAAGACAACCCGACGGAGGGAAAAACTGTTTTTT.